This note documents a single T cell receptor (beta chain) sequence. Its cognate antigen is unknown. The junction and the germline gene differ at one end; a read error may be behind it. As previously described, bulk TCR libraries were made using listed TCR primers. TCRdb re-derived calls from the PCR reads in MiXCR, one entry per CDR3 protein. Among about 320,000 distinct CDR3 sequences listed, roughly a fifth were seen once. This specimen comes from a study of molecular identifiers for immune sequencing clone quantification. Study summary: RNA, taken in replicates from roughly 21,000 or 96,000 naive CD8 cells, was split five ways, with four sequenced. Overall study results and limits: It was shown that clones above 20 RNA copies held over 98% of effector molecules, but under 1% in naive cells. Barcode sharing among identical TCR molecules could make large clones appear smaller.

Germline V lookup: CDR1 SGHAT, CDR2 FQNNGV. The CDR3 length is 12 residues. The chain employs TRBV11-2 and TRBJ2-1, with TRBD1 as a possible D gene (5 bases). The sequence was obtained from a human donor in good health. Some libraries in this study had Jurkat cell RNA spiked in. Sequences were obtained from naive CD8+ T cells from blood, with Jurkat cell RNA spiked in. As for subset: FACS-sorted CD8+CD4-CCR7+CD45RA+ naive T cells. The DNA for the CDR3 is TGTGCCGGCAGCTTAGACAGAAATGAGCAGTTCTTC. Its protein product is CAGSLDRNEQFF.